The 30 T cell receptor beta chains below all came from one sample that was sequenced in a study of patients and donors after allogeneic stem cell transplantation. Each CDR3 protein is one row after TCRdb ran MiXCR on the RT-PCR reads. The profile shows roughly 1,900 distinct CDR3 sequences, approximately 4.6% of them singletons. The sequenced sample consisted of blood, either unsorted or a sorted T cell fraction (not recorded which). The receptor source for this set is a human donor who was either an allogeneic HSCT recipient or a stem cell or donor lymphocyte infusion donor (not recorded which). It is not recorded whose cells these are; they may come from a transplant donor.

V gene TRBV7-6 combines with J gene TRBJ2-1; 10 bases fit TRBD2. The CDR3 contains 14 residues. Trimming cost V 5 bases and J 5 bases; bases outside gene matches: 3. Germline CDR1 SGHVS, CDR2 FNYEAQ. Here the CDR3 DNA reads TGTGCCAGCAGCAGAGCGGGAGGGAACAATGAGCAGTTCTTC. Translation: CASSRAGGNNEQFF.

The V call is TRBV5-1, the J call TRBJ1-2; D is perhaps TRBD1 (5 bases). There are 13 residues in the CDR3. Trimming removed 5 bases from V and 6 bases from J, with 14 bases in between. Germline CDR1 and CDR2: SGHRS and YFSETQ. CDR3 nucleotide sequence: TGCGCCAGCAGTCCGGGGGACTCCCATGGCTACACCTTC. Amino acids: CASSPGDSHGYTF.

The rearrangement links TRBV29-1 to TRBJ2-7, with TRBD2 identical over 11 bases. Germline V lookup: CDR1 SQVTM, CDR2 ANQGSEA. The CDR3 contains 15 residues. CDR3 DNA: TGCAGTTACAGAGAGGGACTAGCGGTCCCCTACGAGCAGTACTTC. Its protein is CSYREGLAVPYEQYF.

Relative to its sample, this clonotype is medium-sized. The DNA for the CDR3 is TGTGCCAGCAGCTTGAACAGGGAAATGCACGAGCAGTACTTC. This translates into CASSLNREMHEQYF. The chain has TRBV5-4 and TRBJ2-7, with D tentatively TRBD1 (6 bases). This CDR3 has 14 residues. The V and J ends lost 1 base and 5 bases respectively, with 13 bases between them. Looked up from germline, CDR1 is SGHNT and CDR2 is YYREEE (reference sequence).

The DNA of the CDR3 is TGCGCCAGCCTGGCGGGCACTGAAGCTTTCTTT. Translated: CASLAGTEAFF. J is TRBJ1-1 and V is TRBV10-2; D is uncertain. Germline loops: CDR1 WSHSY, CDR2 SAAADI. With 8 bases removed from V and 4 bases from J, the gap between germline ends came to 8 bases. The CDR3 has 11 residues.

V and J are TRBV5-1 and TRBJ2-1, with TRBD2 matching over 8 bases. The CDR3 sequence is 15 residues long. CDR1 SGHRS and CDR2 YFSETQ come from the germline V gene. Trimming cost V 0 bases and J 3 bases; bases outside gene matches: 2. The CDR3 coding sequence is TGCGCCAGCAGCTTGGATACTAGCGGCTACAATGAGCAGTTCTTC. It specifies CASSLDTSGYNEQFF.

By its share, this clonotype is medium-sized. The chain links TRBV7-8 to TRBJ2-7; TRBD2 matches 7 bases. The CDR3 length is 14 residues. CDR1 is SGHVS, CDR2 FQNEAQ, per germline. Trimming took 2 bases from V and 0 from J; bases not matched to a gene: 1. The DNA for the CDR3 is TGTGCCAGCAGCTTACGGGAGGCCTCCTACGAGCAGTACTTC. As protein: CASSLREASYEQYF.

This clonotype is labeled as medium-sized (0.01 to 0.1%). The rearrangement joins TRBV7-9 to TRBJ2-7, with no clear D. The germline V and J ends were trimmed by 5 bases and 3 bases, with 14 bases remaining between them. Germline values: CDR1 SEHNR, CDR2 FQNEAQ (reference sequence). The CDR3 consists of 14 residues. The CDR3 protein is CASSPQDGLYEQYF. CDR3 nucleotide sequence: TGTGCCAGCAGCCCACAAGATGGGCTCTACGAGCAGTACTTC.

This chain links TRBV5-6 with TRBJ2-3; TRBD1 aligns across 8 bases. The CDR3 length is 17 residues. V lost 0 bases, J lost 1 base, and 7 bases stayed unmatched. Germline V gene data show CDR1 as SGHDT and CDR2 as YYEEEE. CDR3 region: CASSLVRTGTGTDTQYF. Written as DNA, the CDR3 is TGTGCCAGCAGCTTGGTACGGACAGGGACCGGCACAGATACGCAGTATTTT. Full variable domain (remainder filled in from reference TRBV5-6 and TRBJ2-3): DAGVTQSPTHLIKTRGQQVTLRCSPKSGHDTVSWYQQALGQGPQFIFQYYEEEERQRGNFPDRFSGHQFPNYSSELNVNALLLGDSALYLCASSLVRTGTGTDTQYFGPGTRLTVL.

This clonotype appeared a few times. The chain joins TRBV7-2 to TRBJ2-3; D not certain. Germline V gives CDR1 SGHTA, CDR2 FQGNSA. This CDR3 contains 12 residues. The V end was cut by 6 bases, the J end by 4 bases, with 8 bases between. This CDR3 reads CASSPSADTQYF. The CDR3 region has the DNA TGTGCCAGCAGTCCTAGTGCAGATACGCAGTATTTT.

V usage is TRBV12-3 or TRBV12-4 and J usage is TRBJ2-1; D may correspond to TRBD1 or TRBD2 (5 bases each). Trimming shortened V by 4 bases and J by 4 bases, and 8 bases separated the two germline ends. The CDR3 is made up of 13 amino acids. The CDR3 DNA is TGTGCCAGCAGTTCGGGGCTATACAATGAGCAGTTCTTC. Protein: CASSSGLYNEQFF.

By its share, this clonotype is medium-sized. The V and J genes are TRBV7-9 and TRBJ2-7; maybe TRBD2 (5 bases). CDR1 SEHNR and CDR2 FQNEAQ come from the germline V gene (reference sequence). Trimming removed 6 bases at V and 5 bases at J, with 14 bases between. The CDR3 runs to 13 residues. The CDR3 DNA reads as TGTGCCAGCAGTTCCCTGGGGAGTCACGAGCAGTACTTC. This translates into CASSSLGSHEQYF.

By sample share, this clonotype is medium-sized. This chain links TRBV10-3 with TRBJ2-1; D is perhaps TRBD2 (5 bases). Germline-derived CDR1 and CDR2 are ENHRY and SYGVKD. V lost 4 bases, J lost 6 bases, and 7 bases lay in between. The CDR3 extends over 12 amino acids. The CDR3 DNA reads TGTGCCATCAGTGGGCTAGCCAATGAGCAGTTCTTC. As protein: CAISGLANEQFF.

By its share, this clonotype is medium-sized. The V gene is TRBV5-1, the J gene TRBJ2-7; TRBD2 matches 7 bases. Looked up from germline, CDR1 is SGHRS and CDR2 is YFSETQ. The CDR3 sequence is 15 residues long. The V segment lost 7 bases and the J segment 4 bases; nucleotides outside the gene matches: 14. The CDR3, as DNA: TGCGCCAGCCGGAGGGATCTAGCGGTGCTTTACGAGCAGTACTTC. Protein: CASRRDLAVLYEQYF.

This clonotype turned up a few times. Its ends do not fully match the called genes, so a read error is possible. The rearrangement joins TRBV12-3 or TRBV12-4 to TRBJ2-1, with D possibly called TRBD1 or TRBD2 (5 bases each). The CDR3 is 15 residues long. CDR3: CASSFEGTSYNERFF. The CDR3 region has the DNA TGTGCCAGCAGTTTCGAAGGGACCTCCTACAATGAGCGGTTCTTC.

This clonotype was counted a few times. The rearrangement links TRBV7-2 to TRBJ1-4, with a weak D call TRBD1 (6 bases). The germline V gene encodes CDR1 SGHTA and CDR2 FQGNSA. Trimming took off 5 bases at V and 8 bases at J, with 18 bases between the two ends. The CDR3 is 15 amino acids. CDR3 sequence: CASSLGGLPGEKLFF. DNA for the CDR3: TGTGCCAGCAGCCTTGGGGGGCTGCCAGGGGAAAAACTGTTTTTT.

This clonotype is classed as medium-sized. The CDR3 DNA sequence: TGTGCCAGTAGTGCCCGGCTAGCGGGAGCTGGCAATGAGCAGTTCTTC. Translation gives CASSARLAGAGNEQFF. The V call is TRBV19, the J call TRBJ2-1, with 10 nucleotides matching TRBD2. This CDR3 has 16 amino acids. With V trimmed by 5 bases and J by 6 bases, 10 bases remained unmatched. Germline CDR1 reads LNHDA; CDR2 reads SQIVND (reference sequence).

This clonotype is judged medium-sized. V and J are TRBV7-9 and TRBJ2-3; TRBD2 might be the D (5 bases). Germline V CDR1 and CDR2: SEHNR, FQNEAQ (reference sequence). CDR3 length: 16 amino acids. The germline V and J ends were trimmed by 0 bases and 2 bases, with 12 bases remaining between them. The CDR3 reads CASSLAGLDYTDTQYF. The CDR3 DNA reads as TGTGCCAGCAGCTTAGCGGGGTTAGACTACACAGATACGCAGTATTTT.

Within the sample, this clonotype is large. The chain carries TRBV12-3 or TRBV12-4 and TRBJ2-5; D unclear. V lost 2 bases, J lost 2 bases, and 0 bases lay in between. The CDR3 runs to 11 residues. The CDR3 protein is CASSLQETQYF. CDR3 nucleotide sequence: TGTGCCAGCAGTTTACAAGAGACCCAGTACTTC.

The chain links TRBV21-1 to TRBJ1-1; TRBD1 is the table's D call and was not checked against the DNA. TRBV21-1 is recorded as a pseudogene. There are 10 residues in the CDR3. CDR3 in DNA: TGTGCCAACCTGGACAGGAAAGCTTTCTTT. Translating gives CANLDRKAFF.

On this clonotype itself: This sequence may be a read error, since a much larger clone differs from it by one base. V usage is TRBV7-3 and J usage is TRBJ2-1; TRBD2 matches at 8 bases. The germline CDR1 and CDR2 sequences are SGHTA and FQGTGA. There are 15 residues in the CDR3. CDR3 DNA sequence: TGTGCCAGCAGCTCCAGACTAGCGTCGTACAAAGAGCAGTTCTTC. Translated: CASSSRLASYKEQFF.

The table lists this clonotype with a few counts. CDR3: CASSLDQQETQYF. The CDR3 nucleotides read TGCGCCAGCAGCTTGGACCAGCAAGAGACCCAGTACTTC. The rearrangement uses TRBV5-1 and TRBJ2-5; D is ambiguous. The CDR3 contains 13 residues. Per the germline V gene, CDR1 is SGHRS and CDR2 is YFSETQ. Trimming pared 0 bases from V and 2 bases from J, leaving 5 bases between.

The chain joins TRBV25-1 to TRBJ2-3; 14 bases agree with TRBD2. The CDR3 loop spans 17 amino acids. Germline CDR1 is MGHDK and CDR2 is SYGVNS. Trimming removed 0 bases from V and 5 bases from J; junction bases left unmatched: 4. The CDR3 DNA follows: TGTGCCAGCAGTGAATATGGGACTAGCGGGAGTAGAGATACGCAGTATTTT. It encodes CASSEYGTSGSRDTQYF.

This clonotype counts as medium-sized (0.01 to 0.1%). The genes are TRBV7-6 and TRBJ2-3; maybe TRBD2 (7 bases). This CDR3 has 15 amino acids. Germline CDR1 reads SGHVS; CDR2 reads FNYEAQ. V lost 2 bases and J lost 3, with 12 bases in between. For the CDR3, the DNA is TGTGCCAGCAGCTTACTAGGGGGAGGGACAGATACGCAGTATTTT. Its translation: CASSLLGGGTDTQYF.

This clonotype is medium-sized by share. The rearrangement links TRBV11-2 to TRBJ2-1; 14 nucleotides agree with TRBD2. The CDR3 length is 16 residues. Germline V gene lookup returns CDR1 SGHAT and CDR2 FQNNGV. V shed 0 bases, J shed 7 bases, and the junction held 2 bases outside the gene matches. CDR3 in amino acids: CASSLDRTSGRNEQFF. The CDR3 bases are TGTGCCAGCAGCTTAGACCGGACTAGCGGGAGGAATGAGCAGTTCTTC.

CDR3 coding DNA: TGTGCCAGCAGCTTACGCGGGGAAACCCAATCCTACGAGCAGTACTTC. Encoded protein: CASSLRGETQSYEQYF. The V call is TRBV11-2, the J call TRBJ2-7, with D perhaps matching TRBD2 (6 bases). This CDR3 is built from 16 residues. V was pared by 2 bases and J by 1 base, with 15 bases between. Germline V gene sequence: CDR1 SGHAT, CDR2 FQNNGV.

This chain joins TRBV7-2 and TRBJ2-1; 9 nucleotides match TRBD2. V lost 2 bases, J lost 7 bases, and 9 bases stayed unmatched. The CDR3 extends over 16 amino acids. Germline V lookup: CDR1 SGHTA, CDR2 FQGNSA. The CDR3 nucleotides read TGTGCCAGCAGCTTAAATAGCGGGAGCAGTAGAAATGAGCAGTTCTTC. Amino acid sequence: CASSLNSGSSRNEQFF.

This clonotype rates as medium-sized (0.01 to 0.1%). As DNA, the CDR3 is TGTGCCAGCAGCTTACGGCAAGAGACCCAGTACTTC. This gives the protein CASSLRQETQYF. The chain links TRBV7-6 to TRBJ2-5; D not resolved. Germline values: CDR1 SGHVS, CDR2 FNYEAQ. V was cut by 2 bases and J by 2 bases, with 3 bases left in between. The CDR3 contains 12 residues.

By sample share, this clonotype is medium-sized. The J gene is TRBJ2-1, the V gene TRBV5-4, with 11 positions matching TRBD2. Germline lookup yields CDR1 SGHNT and CDR2 YYREEE (reference sequence). V gave up 0 bases and J gave up 8 bases; unmatched junction bases: 4. The CDR3 spans 15 residues. CDR3 DNA sequence: TGTGCCAGCAGCTTGGATAGCGGGAGGGTGGATGAGCAGTTCTTC. This translates into CASSLDSGRVDEQFF.

By share, this clonotype counts as medium-sized. The V and J genes are TRBV10-2 and TRBJ1-1, with D perhaps TRBD1 (5 bases). Trimming stripped 6 bases from V and 0 bases from J, with 8 bases between. CDR1 is WSHSY and CDR2 is SAAADI in the germline V gene. This CDR3 spans 13 amino acids. DNA of the CDR3: TGCGCCAGCAGGTCAGGGATGAACACTGAAGCTTTCTTT. Its protein is CASRSGMNTEAFF.